This entry features one T cell receptor beta chain sequence. Time point here: after trial treatment. Treatment defined: LDRT plus nivolumab, ipilimumab, low-dose cyclophosphamide and aspirin (RACIN trial). The data are from a study of low-dose radiotherapy and immunotherapy resistance in tumors. The overall study: Patients of Cohort 1 had 0.5 Gy fractions every 2 weeks, which summed to 6.5 Gy.

Priming of first-strand cDNA relied on TRAV- and TRBV-specific primers (covering alpha and beta chains). TCRs were put through 20 PCR cycles of amplification with Phusion. A constant-region primer and the V-primer adapter served as the primer pair. TCRdb recomputed calls from the reads with MiXCR, one row per CDR3 protein. The table records 100,000 or so distinct CDR3 sequences, about 20% of them present only once. This CDR3 contains 15 residues. Trimming took 2 bases from V and 1 from J; bases not matched to a gene: 5. CDR1 and CDR2 (germline): SGHRS, YFSETQ. This receptor was taken from a male donor with prostate cancer. The chain has TRBV5-1 and TRBJ1-1; 7 bases agree with TRBD1. The material was PBMCs, obtained after low-dose radiotherapy plus immunotherapy. The CDR3 coding sequence is TGCGCCAGCAGCTTAGAGGGGGCACGGAACACTGAAGCTTTCTTT. Amino acid sequence: CASSLEGARNTEAFF. Full variable domain (rest looked up from reference TRBV5-1 and TRBJ1-1): KAGVTQTPRYLIKTRGQQVTLSCSPISGHRSVSWYQQTPGQGLQFLFEYFSETQRNKGNFPGRFSGRQFSNSRSEMNVSTLELGDSALYLCASSLEGARNTEAFFGQGTRLTVV.